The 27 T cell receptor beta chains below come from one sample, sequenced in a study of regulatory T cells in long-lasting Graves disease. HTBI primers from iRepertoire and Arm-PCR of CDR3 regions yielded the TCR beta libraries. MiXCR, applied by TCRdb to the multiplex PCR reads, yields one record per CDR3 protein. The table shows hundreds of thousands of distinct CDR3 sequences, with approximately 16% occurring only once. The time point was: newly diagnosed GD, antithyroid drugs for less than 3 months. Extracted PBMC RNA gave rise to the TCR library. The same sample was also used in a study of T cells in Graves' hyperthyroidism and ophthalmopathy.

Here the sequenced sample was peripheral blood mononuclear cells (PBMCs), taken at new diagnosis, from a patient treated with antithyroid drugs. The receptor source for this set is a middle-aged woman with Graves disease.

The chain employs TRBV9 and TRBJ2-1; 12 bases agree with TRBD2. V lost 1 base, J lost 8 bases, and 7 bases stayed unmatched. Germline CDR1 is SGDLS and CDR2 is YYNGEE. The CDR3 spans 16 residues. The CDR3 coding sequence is TGTGCCAGCAGCGTACCTAGCGGGGGGGGCCCTTATGAGCAGTTCTTC. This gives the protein CASSVPSGGGPYEQFF.

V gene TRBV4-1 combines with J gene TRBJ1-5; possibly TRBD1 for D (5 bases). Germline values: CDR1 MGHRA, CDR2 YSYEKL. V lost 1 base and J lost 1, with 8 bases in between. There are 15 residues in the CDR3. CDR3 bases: TGCGCCAGCAGCCAAGCGGGGCAGAGCAATCAGCCCCAGCATTTT. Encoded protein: CASSQAGQSNQPQHF.

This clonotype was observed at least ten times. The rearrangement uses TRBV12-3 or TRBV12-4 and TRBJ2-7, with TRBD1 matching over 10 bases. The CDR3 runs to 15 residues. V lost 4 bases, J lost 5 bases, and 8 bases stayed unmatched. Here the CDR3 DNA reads TGTGCCAGCAGTTCCCCTGAGACAGGGGGCCACGAGCAGTACTTC. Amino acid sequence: CASSSPETGGHEQYF.

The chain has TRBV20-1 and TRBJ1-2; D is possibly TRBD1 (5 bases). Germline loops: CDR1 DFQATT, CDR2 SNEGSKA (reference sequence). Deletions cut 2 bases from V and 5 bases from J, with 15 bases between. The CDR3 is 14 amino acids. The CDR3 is CSARQQVAGYGYTF. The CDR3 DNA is TGCAGTGCTAGACAACAGGTGGCAGGGTATGGCTACACCTTC.

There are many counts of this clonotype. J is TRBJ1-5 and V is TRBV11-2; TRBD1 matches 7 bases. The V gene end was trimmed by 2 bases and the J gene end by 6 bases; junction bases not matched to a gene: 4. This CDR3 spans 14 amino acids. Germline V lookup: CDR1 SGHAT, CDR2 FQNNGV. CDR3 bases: TGTGCCAGCAGCTTACAAGGGGGCAGTCAGCCCCAGCATTTT. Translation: CASSLQGGSQPQHF.

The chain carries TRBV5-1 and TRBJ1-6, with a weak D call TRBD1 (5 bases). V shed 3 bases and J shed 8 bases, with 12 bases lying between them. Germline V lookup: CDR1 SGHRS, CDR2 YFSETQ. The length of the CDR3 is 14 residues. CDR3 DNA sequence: TGCGCCAGCAGCTCGGTTGAAGGGGATTCACCCCTCCACTTT. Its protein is CASSSVEGDSPLHF.

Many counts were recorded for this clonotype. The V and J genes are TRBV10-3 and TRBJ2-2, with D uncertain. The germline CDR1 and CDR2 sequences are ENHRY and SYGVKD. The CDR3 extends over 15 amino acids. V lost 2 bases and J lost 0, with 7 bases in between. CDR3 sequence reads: CAISESFANTGELFF. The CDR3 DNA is TGTGCCATCAGTGAGAGTTTCGCGAACACCGGGGAGCTGTTTTTT.

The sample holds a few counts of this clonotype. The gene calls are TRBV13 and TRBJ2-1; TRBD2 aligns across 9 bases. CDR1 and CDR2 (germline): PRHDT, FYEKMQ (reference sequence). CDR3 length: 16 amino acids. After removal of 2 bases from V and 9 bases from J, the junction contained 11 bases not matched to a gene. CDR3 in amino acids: CASSLRLAGEAGEQFF. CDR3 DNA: TGTGCCAGCAGCTTAAGGTTAGCGGGGGAAGCCGGTGAGCAGTTCTTC.

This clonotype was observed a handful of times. The CDR3 sequence: CASMGEQYF. In DNA form, the CDR3 reads TGCGCCAGCATGGGCGAGCAGTACTTC. The V call is TRBV5-1, the J call TRBJ2-7; D unclear. The germline V gene encodes CDR1 SGHRS and CDR2 YFSETQ. V lost 6 bases, J lost 6 bases, and 4 bases lay in between. CDR3 length: 9 residues.

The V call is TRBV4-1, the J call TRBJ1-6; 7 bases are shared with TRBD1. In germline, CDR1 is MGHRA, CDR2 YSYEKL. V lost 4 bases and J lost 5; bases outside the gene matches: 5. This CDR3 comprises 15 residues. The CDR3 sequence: CASSRPDRDNSPLHF. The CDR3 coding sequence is TGCGCCAGCAGCCGCCCCGACAGGGATAATTCACCCCTCCACTTT.

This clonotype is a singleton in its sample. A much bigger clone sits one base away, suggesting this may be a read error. CDR3 DNA sequence: TGTGCCAGCAGCCAAGGGGGGGGTAAGGAGCAGTACTTC. Translating it yields CASSQGGGKEQYF. The rearrangement links TRBV12-3 or TRBV12-4 to TRBJ2-7; D is possibly TRBD2 (7 bases). This CDR3 region has 13 residues. V was cut by 6 bases and J by 7 bases, with 16 bases left in between.

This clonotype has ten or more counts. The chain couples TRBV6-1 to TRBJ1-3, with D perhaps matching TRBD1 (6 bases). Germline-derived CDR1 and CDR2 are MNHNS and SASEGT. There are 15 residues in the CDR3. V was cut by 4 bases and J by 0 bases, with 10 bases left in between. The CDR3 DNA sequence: TGTGCCAGCAGTGGGGACACAGCCTCTGGAAACACCATATATTTT. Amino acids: CASSGDTASGNTIYF.

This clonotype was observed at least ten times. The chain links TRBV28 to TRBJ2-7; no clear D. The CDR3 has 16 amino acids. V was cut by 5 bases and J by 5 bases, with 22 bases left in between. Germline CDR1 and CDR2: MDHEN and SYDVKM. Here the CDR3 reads CASSGTATDPWDEQYF. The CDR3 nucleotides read TGTGCCAGCAGTGGAACAGCGACGGACCCCTGGGACGAGCAGTACTTC.

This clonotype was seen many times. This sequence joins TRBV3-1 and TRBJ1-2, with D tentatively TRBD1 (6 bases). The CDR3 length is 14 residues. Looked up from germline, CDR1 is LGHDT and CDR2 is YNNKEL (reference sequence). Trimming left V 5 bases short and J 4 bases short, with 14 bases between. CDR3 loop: CASSNTGRPYGYTF. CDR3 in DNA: TGTGCCAGCAGCAATACAGGGCGGCCCTATGGCTACACCTTC.

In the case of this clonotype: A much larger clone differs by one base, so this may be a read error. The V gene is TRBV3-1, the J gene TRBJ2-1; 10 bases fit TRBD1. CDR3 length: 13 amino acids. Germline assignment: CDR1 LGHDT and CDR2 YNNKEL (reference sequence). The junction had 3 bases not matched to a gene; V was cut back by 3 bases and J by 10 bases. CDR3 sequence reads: CASSQTGGYEQFF. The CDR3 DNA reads TGTGCCAGCAGCCAGACAGGGGGCTACGAGCAGTTCTTC.

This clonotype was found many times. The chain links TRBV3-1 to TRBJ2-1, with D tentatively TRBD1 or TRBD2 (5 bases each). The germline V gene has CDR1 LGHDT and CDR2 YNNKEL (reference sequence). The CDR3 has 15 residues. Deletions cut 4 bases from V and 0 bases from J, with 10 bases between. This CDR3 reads CASSLRGTSYNEQFF. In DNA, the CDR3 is TGTGCCAGCAGCCTCCGTGGGACCTCCTACAATGAGCAGTTCTTC.

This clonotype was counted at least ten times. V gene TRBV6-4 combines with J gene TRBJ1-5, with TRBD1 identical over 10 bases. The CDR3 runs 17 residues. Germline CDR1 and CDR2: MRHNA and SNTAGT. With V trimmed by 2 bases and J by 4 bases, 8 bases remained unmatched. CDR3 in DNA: TGTGCCAGCAGTGACGCCGGGACAGGGGTTCCTAATCAGCCCCAGCATTTT. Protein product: CASSDAGTGVPNQPQHF.

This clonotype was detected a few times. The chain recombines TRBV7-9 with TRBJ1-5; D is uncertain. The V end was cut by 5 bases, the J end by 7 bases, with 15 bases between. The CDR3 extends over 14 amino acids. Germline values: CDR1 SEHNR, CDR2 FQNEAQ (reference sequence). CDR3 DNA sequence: TGTGCCAGCAGCCCGCATGAGGCGGGACAGCCCCAGCATTTT. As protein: CASSPHEAGQPQHF.

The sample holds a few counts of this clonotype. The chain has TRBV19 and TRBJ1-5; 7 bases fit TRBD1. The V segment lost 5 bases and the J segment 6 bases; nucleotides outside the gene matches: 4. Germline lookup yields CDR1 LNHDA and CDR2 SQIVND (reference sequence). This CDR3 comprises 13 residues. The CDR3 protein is CASSPTGIQPQHF. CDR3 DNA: TGTGCCAGTAGTCCGACAGGGATTCAGCCCCAGCATTTT.

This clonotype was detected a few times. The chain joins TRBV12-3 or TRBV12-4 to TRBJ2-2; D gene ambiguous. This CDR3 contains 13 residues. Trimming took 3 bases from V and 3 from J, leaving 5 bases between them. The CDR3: CASSLFYTGELFF. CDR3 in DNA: TGTGCCAGCAGTTTGTTCTACACCGGGGAGCTGTTTTTT.

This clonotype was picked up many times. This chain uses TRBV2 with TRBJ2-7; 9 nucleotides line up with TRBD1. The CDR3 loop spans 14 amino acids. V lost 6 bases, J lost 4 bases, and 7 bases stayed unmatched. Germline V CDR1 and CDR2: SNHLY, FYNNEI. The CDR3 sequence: CASRPRTGEYEQYF. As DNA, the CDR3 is TGTGCCAGCAGGCCCAGGACAGGGGAATACGAGCAGTACTTC. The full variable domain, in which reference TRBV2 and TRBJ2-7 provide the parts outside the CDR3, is EPEVTQTPSHQVTQMGQEVILRCVPISNHLYFYWYRQILGQKVEFLVSFYNNEISEKSEIFDDQFSVERPDGSNFTLKIRSTKLEDSAMYFCASRPRTGEYEQYFGPGTRLTVT.

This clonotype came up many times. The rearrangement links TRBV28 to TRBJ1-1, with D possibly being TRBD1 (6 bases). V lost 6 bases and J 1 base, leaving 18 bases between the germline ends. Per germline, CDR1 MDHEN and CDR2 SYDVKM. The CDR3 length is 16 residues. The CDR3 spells CASSSSWDTKNTEAFF. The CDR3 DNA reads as TGTGCCAGCAGCTCCTCTTGGGACACCAAGAACACTGAAGCTTTCTTT.

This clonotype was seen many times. DNA of the CDR3: TGTGCCAGCTCACCGGTGCCTCAGGGGGCGGGTCAGCCCCAGCATTTT. Amino acids: CASSPVPQGAGQPQHF. The chain couples TRBV18 to TRBJ1-5, with 8 bases fitting TRBD1. The V segment lost 3 bases and the J segment 6 bases; nucleotides outside the gene matches: 10. The germline CDR1 and CDR2 sequences are KGHSH and LQKENI. The CDR3 is 16 residues long.

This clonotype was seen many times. The CDR3, as DNA: TGTGCCAGCTCACCGTTACAGAAAAGCTCTGGAAACACCATATATTTT. Translation: CASSPLQKSSGNTIYF. The genes are TRBV18 and TRBJ1-3; D is uncertain. The V gene's germline CDR1 is KGHSH and CDR2 LQKENI. The CDR3 is 16 amino acids. V lost 3 bases and J lost 0, with 12 bases in between.

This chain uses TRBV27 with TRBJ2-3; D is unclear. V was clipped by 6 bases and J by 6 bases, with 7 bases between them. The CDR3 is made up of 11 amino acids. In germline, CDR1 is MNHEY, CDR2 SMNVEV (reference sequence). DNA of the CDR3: TGTGCCAGCAGACTTCGGGATACGCAGTATTTT. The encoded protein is CASRLRDTQYF.

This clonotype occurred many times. CDR3 amino acids: CASSETGGNQPQHF. DNA of the CDR3: TGTGCCAGCAGCGAGACAGGCGGGAATCAGCCCCAGCATTTT. The chain couples TRBV6-1 to TRBJ1-5; D perhaps matches TRBD1 (6 bases). Germline V gives CDR1 MNHNS, CDR2 SASEGT. The CDR3 is 14 residues long. V lost 6 bases and J 4 bases, leaving 13 bases between the germline ends.

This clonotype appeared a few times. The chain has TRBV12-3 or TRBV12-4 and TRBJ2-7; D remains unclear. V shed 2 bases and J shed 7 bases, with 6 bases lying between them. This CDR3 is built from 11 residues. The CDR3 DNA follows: TGTGCCAGCAGTTTAATGGGGGAGCAGTACTTC. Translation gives CASSLMGEQYF.